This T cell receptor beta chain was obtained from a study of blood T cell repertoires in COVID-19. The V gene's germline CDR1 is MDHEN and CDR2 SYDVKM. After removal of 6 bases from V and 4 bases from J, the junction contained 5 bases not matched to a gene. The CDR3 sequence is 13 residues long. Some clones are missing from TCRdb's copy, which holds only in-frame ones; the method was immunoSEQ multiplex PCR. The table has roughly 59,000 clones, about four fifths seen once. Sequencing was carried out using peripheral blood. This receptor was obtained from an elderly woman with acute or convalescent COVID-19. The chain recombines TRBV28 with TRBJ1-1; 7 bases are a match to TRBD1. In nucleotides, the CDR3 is TGTGCCAGCAGCCTTGACAGGGTCACTGAAGCTTTCTTT. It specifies CASSLDRVTEAFF. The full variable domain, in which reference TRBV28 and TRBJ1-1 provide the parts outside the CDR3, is DVKVTQSSRYLVKRTGEKVFLECVQDMDHENMFWYRQDPGLGLRLIYFSYDVKMKEKGDIPEGYSVSREKKERFSLILESASTNQTSMYLCASSLDRVTEAFFGQGTRLTVV.